The 5 T cell receptor beta chains given below trace back to one sample, sequenced in a study of blood T cell repertoires in COVID-19. Repertoires were generated with immunoSEQ multiplex PCR, while TCRdb's copy carries only in-frame clones and drops some. The data show around 32,000 clones, 80% to 95% seen once. The sequencing sample was made of peripheral blood. The receptors derive from an older man with active or convalescent COVID-19.

The chain joins TRBV4-2 to TRBJ1-2; 8 nucleotides line up with TRBD1. Trimming took 4 bases from V and 1 from J; bases not matched to a gene: 8. Germline V lookup: CDR1 LGHNA, CDR2 YNFKEQ. The CDR3 is made up of 16 amino acids. This CDR3 reads CASSPGGQEDNYGYTF. The CDR3 region has the DNA TGTGCCAGCAGCCCAGGGGGACAGGAAGATAACTATGGCTACACCTTC.

The gene calls are TRBV7-8 and TRBJ1-2; D possibly corresponds to TRBD1 (5 bases). Germline lookup yields CDR1 SGHVS and CDR2 FQNEAQ. Trimming left V 5 bases short and J 7 bases short, with 14 bases between. The CDR3 contains 13 residues. In DNA form, the CDR3 reads TGTGCCAGCAGCCCAGGGTTTTTCGGTGGCTACACCTTC. This encodes CASSPGFFGGYTF.

The chain combines TRBV4-2 with TRBJ2-3; 9 bases line up with TRBD2. The CDR3 totals 16 residues. With 3 bases clipped from V and 6 bases from J, the junction kept 10 bases outside the gene matches. In germline, CDR1 is LGHNA, CDR2 YNFKEQ. The CDR3 loop is CASSQGGSGGPDTQYF. In DNA form, the CDR3 reads TGTGCCAGCAGCCAGGGGGGTAGCGGGGGCCCTGATACGCAGTATTTT.

This sequence joins TRBV14 and TRBJ1-1; TRBD1 might be the D (5 bases). V gave up 1 base and J gave up 2 bases, with 14 bases separating them. The germline gives CDR1 SGHDN, CDR2 FVKESK. CDR3 length: 16 amino acids. DNA of the CDR3: TGTGCCAGCAGCCAAGCAGGGCGGAGAAAAAACACTGAAGCTTTCTTT. Protein product: CASSQAGRRKNTEAFF.

V and J are TRBV29-1 and TRBJ2-2, with a tentative D call TRBD1 (6 bases). CDR3 size: 13 residues. Germline V gene sequence: CDR1 SQVTM, CDR2 ANQGSEA. The germline V and J ends were trimmed by 6 bases and 3 bases, with 11 bases remaining between them. For the CDR3, the DNA is TGCAGCGTCTCCTACAGGGACACCGGGGAGCTGTTTTTT. Its protein product is CSVSYRDTGELFF.